This T cell receptor beta chain was recorded in a study of T cells in Graves' hyperthyroidism and ophthalmopathy. Study observations and caveats: The model's output predicted ophthalmopathy at a median of roughly 6 months prior to onset.

Regions amplified from RNA transcripts were the TCR beta CDR3 regions. TCR CDR3 underwent first-round RT-PCR with the HTBI primer set. MiXCR, run by TCRdb on the multiplex PCR reads, gives a single entry per CDR3 protein. This sample has hundreds of thousands of distinct CDR3 sequences, with less than 25% found just once. The germline gives CDR1 SGHTA, CDR2 FQGNSA. The CDR3 runs to 16 residues. The V end lost 7 bases, the J end lost 9 bases, and 28 bases lay between the germline ends. Regarding this clonotype: Its antigen remains unidentified.

Source material for PBMCs was over 8 ml fresh peripheral blood. The sequenced material came from blood. The chain links TRBV7-2 to TRBJ2-7; D assignment may be TRBD1 or TRBD2 (6 bases each). The receptor was derived from a man aged 25-40 years with Graves' ophthalmopathy. DNA for the CDR3: TGTGCCAGCACCATAGGGGGGACACAAGGTAGAGGGGGGCAGTACTTC. Translating gives CASTIGGTQGRGGQYF.